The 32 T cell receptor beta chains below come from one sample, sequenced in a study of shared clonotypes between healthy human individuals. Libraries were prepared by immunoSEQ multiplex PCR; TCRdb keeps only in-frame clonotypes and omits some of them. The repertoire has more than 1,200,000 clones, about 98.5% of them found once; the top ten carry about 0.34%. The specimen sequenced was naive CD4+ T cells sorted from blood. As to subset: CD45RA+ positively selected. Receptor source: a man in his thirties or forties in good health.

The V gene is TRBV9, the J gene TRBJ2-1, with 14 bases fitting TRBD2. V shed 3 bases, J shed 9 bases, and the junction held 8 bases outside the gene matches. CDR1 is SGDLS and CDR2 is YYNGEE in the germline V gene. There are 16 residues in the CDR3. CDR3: CASSAGLAGERSEQFF. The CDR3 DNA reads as TGTGCCAGCAGCGCGGGACTAGCGGGAGAGAGGAGTGAGCAGTTCTTC.

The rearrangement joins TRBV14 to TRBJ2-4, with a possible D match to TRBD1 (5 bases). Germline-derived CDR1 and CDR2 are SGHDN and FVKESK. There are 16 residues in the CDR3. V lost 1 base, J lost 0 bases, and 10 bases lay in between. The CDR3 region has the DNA TGTGCCAGCAGCCAAGGACAGATACTAGCCAAAAACATTCAGTACTTC. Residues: CASSQGQILAKNIQYF.

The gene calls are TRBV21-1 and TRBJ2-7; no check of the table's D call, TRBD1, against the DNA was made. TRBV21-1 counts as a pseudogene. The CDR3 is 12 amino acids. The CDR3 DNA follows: TGTGCCAGGAGGACAGCCCTCTACGAGCAGTACTTC. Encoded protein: CARRTALYEQYF.

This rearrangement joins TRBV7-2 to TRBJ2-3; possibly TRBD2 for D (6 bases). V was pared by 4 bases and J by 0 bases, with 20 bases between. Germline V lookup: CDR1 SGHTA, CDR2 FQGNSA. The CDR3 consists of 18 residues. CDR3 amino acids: CASSWTSWTTSSTDTQYF. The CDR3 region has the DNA TGTGCCAGCAGCTGGACCTCATGGACTACCTCTAGCACAGATACGCAGTATTTT.

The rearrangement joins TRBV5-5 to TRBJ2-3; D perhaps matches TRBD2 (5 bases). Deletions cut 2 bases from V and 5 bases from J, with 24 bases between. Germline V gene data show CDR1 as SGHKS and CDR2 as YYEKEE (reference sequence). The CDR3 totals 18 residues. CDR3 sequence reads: CASSLSQSPFGRGDTQYF. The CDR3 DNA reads TGTGCCAGCAGCTTATCACAGTCTCCTTTTGGACGGGGAGATACGCAGTATTTT.

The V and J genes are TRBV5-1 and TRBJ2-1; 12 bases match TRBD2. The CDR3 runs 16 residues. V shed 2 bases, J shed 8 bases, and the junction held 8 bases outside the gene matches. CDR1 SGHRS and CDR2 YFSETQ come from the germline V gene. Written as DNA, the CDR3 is TGCGCCAGCAGCTTTGGACTAGCGGGGTATCTAGATGAGCAGTTCTTC. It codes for CASSFGLAGYLDEQFF.

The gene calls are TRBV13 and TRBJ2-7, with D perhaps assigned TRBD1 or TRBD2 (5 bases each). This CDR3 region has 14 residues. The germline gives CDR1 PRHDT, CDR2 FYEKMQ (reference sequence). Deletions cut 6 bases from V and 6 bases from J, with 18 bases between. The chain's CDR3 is CASSNGDRVSEQYF. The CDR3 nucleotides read TGTGCCAGCAGTAATGGGGACCGAGTGAGCGAGCAGTACTTC.

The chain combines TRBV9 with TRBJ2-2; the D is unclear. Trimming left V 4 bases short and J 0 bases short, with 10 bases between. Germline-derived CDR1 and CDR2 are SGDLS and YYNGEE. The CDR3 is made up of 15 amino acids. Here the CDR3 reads CASSPRVSNTGELFF. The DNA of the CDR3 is TGTGCCAGCAGCCCGAGAGTATCGAACACCGGGGAGCTGTTTTTT.

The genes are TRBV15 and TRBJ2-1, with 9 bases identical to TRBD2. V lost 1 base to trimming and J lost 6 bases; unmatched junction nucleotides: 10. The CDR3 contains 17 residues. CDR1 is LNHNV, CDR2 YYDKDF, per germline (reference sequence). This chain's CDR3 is CATSRGLGLAGTNEQFF. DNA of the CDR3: TGTGCCACCAGCAGAGGTCTCGGTCTAGCGGGAACCAATGAGCAGTTCTTC.

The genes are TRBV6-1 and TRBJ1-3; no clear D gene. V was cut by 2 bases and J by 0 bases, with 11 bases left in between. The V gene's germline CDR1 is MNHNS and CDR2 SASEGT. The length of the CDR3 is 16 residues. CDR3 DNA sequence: TGTGCCAGCAGTGAAACGGGCAGGTTCTCTGGAAACACCATATATTTT. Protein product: CASSETGRFSGNTIYF.

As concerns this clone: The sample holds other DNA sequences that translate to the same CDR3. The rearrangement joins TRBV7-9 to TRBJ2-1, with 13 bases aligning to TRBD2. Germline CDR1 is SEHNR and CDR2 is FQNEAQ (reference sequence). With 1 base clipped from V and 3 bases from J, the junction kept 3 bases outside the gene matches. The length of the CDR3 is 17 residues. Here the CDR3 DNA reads TGTGCCAGCAGCTTAGGCGGACTAGCGGGAGACTACAATGAGCAGTTCTTC. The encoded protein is CASSLGGLAGDYNEQFF. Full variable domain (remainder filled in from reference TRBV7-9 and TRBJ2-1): DTGVSQNPRHKITKRGQNVTFRCDPISEHNRLYWYRQTLGQGPEFLTYFQNEAQLEKSRLLSDRFSAERPKGSFSTLEIQRTEQGDSAMYLCASSLGGLAGDYNEQFFGPGTRLTVL.

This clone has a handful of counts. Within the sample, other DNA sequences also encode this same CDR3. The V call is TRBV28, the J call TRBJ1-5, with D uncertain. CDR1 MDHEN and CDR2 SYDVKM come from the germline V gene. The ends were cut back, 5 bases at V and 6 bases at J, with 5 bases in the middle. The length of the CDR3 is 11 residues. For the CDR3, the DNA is TGTGCCAGCAGTACCGGTCAGCCCCAGCATTTT. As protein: CASSTGQPQHF.

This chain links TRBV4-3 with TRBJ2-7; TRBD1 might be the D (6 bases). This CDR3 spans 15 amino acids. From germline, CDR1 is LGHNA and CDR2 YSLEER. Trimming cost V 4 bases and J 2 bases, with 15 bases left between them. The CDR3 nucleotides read TGCGCCAGCAGCCTAGAGACAGGCCGAACCTACGAGCAGTACTTC. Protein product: CASSLETGRTYEQYF.

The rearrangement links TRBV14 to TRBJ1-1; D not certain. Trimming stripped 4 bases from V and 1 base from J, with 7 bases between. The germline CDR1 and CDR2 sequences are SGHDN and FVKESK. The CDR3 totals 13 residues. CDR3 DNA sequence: TGTGCCAGCAGCCCATCACCGAACACTGAAGCTTTCTTT. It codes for CASSPSPNTEAFF.

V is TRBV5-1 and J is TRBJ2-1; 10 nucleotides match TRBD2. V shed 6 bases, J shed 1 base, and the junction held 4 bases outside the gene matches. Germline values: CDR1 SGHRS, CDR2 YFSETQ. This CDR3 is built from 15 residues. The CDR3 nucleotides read TGCGCCAGCAATCTACTAGCGGGATCCTACAATGAGCAGTTCTTC. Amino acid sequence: CASNLLAGSYNEQFF.

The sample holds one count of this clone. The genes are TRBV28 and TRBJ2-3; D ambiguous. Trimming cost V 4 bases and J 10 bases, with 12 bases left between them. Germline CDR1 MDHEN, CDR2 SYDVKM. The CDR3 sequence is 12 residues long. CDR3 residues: CASSSQWVAQYF. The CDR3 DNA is TGTGCCAGCAGTTCCCAGTGGGTGGCGCAGTATTTT.

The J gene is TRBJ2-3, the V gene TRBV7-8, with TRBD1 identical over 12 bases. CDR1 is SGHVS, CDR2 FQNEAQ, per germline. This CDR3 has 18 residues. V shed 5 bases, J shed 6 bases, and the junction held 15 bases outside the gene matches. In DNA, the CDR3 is TGTGCCAGCAGCCCCAATTCCCGGGGGACAGGGGGCGGTGATACGCAGTATTTT. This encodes CASSPNSRGTGGGDTQYF.

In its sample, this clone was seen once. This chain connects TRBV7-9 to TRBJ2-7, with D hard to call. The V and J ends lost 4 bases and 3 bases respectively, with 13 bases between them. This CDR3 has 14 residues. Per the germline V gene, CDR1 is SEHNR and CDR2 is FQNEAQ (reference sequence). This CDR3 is CASSSRAQFYEQYF. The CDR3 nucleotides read TGTGCCAGCAGCTCTAGGGCACAGTTCTACGAGCAGTACTTC.

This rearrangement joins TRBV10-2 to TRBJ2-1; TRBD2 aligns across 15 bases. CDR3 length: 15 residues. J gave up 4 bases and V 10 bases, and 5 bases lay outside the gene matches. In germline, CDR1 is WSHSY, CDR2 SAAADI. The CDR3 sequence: CATTGLAGGYNEQFF. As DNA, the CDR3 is TGCGCCACCACGGGACTAGCGGGAGGATACAATGAGCAGTTCTTC.

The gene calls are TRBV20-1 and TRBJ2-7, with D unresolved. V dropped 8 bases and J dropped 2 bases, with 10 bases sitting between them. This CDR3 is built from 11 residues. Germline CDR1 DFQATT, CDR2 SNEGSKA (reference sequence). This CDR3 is CSPTDTYEQYF. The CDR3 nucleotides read TGCAGTCCCACAGACACCTACGAGCAGTACTTC.

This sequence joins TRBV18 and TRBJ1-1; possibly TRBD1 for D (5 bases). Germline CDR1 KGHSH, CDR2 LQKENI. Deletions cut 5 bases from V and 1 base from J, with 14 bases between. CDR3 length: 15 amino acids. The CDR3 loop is CASSAQEGKNTEAFF. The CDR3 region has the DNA TGTGCCAGCTCAGCACAGGAAGGAAAGAACACTGAAGCTTTCTTT.

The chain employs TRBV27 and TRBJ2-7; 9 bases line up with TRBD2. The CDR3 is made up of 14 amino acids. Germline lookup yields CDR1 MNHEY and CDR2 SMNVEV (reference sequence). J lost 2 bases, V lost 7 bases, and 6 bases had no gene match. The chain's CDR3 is CASMSIAGAYEQYF. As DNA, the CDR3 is TGTGCCAGCATGTCCATAGCGGGAGCCTACGAGCAGTACTTC.

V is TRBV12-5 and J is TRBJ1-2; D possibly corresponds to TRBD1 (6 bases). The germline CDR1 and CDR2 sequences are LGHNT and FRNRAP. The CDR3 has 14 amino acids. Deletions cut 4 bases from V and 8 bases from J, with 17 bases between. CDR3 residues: CASGSIGQPRGYTF. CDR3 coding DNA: TGTGCTAGTGGTTCCATAGGACAGCCCAGGGGCTACACCTTC.

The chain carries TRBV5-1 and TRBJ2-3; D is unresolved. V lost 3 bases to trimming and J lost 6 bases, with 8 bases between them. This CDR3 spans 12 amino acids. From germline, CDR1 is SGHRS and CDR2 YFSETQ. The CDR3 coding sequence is TGCGCCAGCAGCTCCCGGGCGGATACGCAGTATTTT. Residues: CASSSRADTQYF.

Here the CDR3 reads CASSLAQDYEQYF. CDR3 DNA sequence: TGTGCCAGCAGCTTAGCGCAGGACTACGAGCAGTACTTC. The chain combines TRBV7-8 with TRBJ2-7; D is unclear. The ends were cut back, 0 bases at V and 3 bases at J, with 6 bases in the middle. This CDR3 is 13 amino acids long. Germline CDR1 reads SGHVS; CDR2 reads FQNEAQ.

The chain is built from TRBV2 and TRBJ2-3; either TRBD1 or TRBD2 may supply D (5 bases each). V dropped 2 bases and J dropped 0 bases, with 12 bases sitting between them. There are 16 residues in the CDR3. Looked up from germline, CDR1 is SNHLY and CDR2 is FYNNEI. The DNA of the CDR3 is TGTGCCAGCAGTGAACCCCGAGGGGTCAGCACAGATACGCAGTATTTT. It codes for CASSEPRGVSTDTQYF.

CDR3: CASSVDGRVNTEAFF. CDR3 DNA sequence: TGTGCCAGCAGCGTAGATGGGAGGGTGAACACTGAAGCTTTCTTT. The chain carries TRBV9 and TRBJ1-1; D ambiguous. CDR1 is SGDLS, CDR2 YYNGEE, per germline. The CDR3 extends over 15 amino acids. V dropped 0 bases and J dropped 0 bases, with 9 bases sitting between them.

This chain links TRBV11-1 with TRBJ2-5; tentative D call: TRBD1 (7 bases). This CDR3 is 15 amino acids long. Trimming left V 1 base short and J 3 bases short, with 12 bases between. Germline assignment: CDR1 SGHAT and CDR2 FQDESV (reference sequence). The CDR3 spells CASSLDARGEETQYF. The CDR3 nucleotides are TGTGCCAGCAGCTTAGACGCCAGGGGGGAAGAGACCCAGTACTTC.

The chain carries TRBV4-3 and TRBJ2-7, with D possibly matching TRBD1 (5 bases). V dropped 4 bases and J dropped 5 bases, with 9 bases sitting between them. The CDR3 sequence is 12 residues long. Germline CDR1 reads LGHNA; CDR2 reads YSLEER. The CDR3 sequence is CASSPQGDEQYF. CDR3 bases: TGCGCCAGCAGCCCCCAGGGCGACGAGCAGTACTTC.

This CDR3 is CASSPAAAYEQYF. In DNA, the CDR3 is TGTGCCAGCTCACCCGCCGCGGCCTACGAGCAGTACTTC. This chain connects TRBV18 to TRBJ2-7; unclear D gene. V lost 3 bases to trimming and J lost 2 bases, with 8 bases between them. This CDR3 has 13 amino acids. Germline assignment: CDR1 KGHSH and CDR2 LQKENI.

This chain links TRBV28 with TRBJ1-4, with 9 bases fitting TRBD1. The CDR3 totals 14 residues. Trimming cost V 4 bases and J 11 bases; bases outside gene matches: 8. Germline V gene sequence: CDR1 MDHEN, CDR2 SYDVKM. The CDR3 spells CASSWGQGVEKLFF. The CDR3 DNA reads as TGTGCCAGCAGTTGGGGACAGGGTGTGGAGAAACTGTTTTTT.

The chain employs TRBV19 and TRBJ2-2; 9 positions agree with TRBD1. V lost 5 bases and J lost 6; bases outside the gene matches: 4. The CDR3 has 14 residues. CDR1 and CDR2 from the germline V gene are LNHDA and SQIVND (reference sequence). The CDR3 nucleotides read TGTGCCAGTAGTTCCACAGGGGGCGCCGGGGAGCTGTTTTTT. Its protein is CASSSTGGAGELFF.